Included here is one TCR beta chain sequence, with context. This entry is derived from a study of control samples from healthy donors and cancer patients. The ends were cut back, 7 bases at V and 4 bases at J, with 14 bases in the middle. This CDR3 contains 13 residues. In germline, CDR1 is MNHNY, CDR2 SVGAGI (reference sequence). TCRdb's table, derived via immunoSEQ multiplex PCR, lists solely in-frame clones and lacks some. In total, the table holds 150,000 to 200,000 clones. This clonotype originated in a woman aged 30 to 39 in good health. The sample consisted of blood. This chain connects TRBV6-6 to TRBJ2-7; tentatively, D is TRBD1 (6 bases). DNA of the CDR3: TGTGCCAGCAATGGGGGCCCTCCTTACGAGCAGTACTTC. It specifies CASNGGPPYEQYF.